The rows below give T cell receptor beta chains drawn from one sample of a study of regulatory T cells in long-lasting Graves disease. TCRdb used MiXCR to reprocess the multiplex PCR reads, holding one entry per CDR3 protein. This sample has over 300,000 distinct CDR3 sequences; about 14% occur once, and the top ten carry about 20%. The source was peripheral blood mononuclear cells (PBMCs), collected at new diagnosis, from a patient treated with antithyroid drugs. These receptors were obtained from a female donor with Graves disease. The CDR3 runs from the conserved cysteine through the conserved F or W. D genes are given only for firm matches. The listing skips clone size in some rows; elsewhere it reads once, few, many or a size class.

v_call	cdr3_length	j_call	clone_size	d_call	cdr3_nt	cdr3_aa
TRBV3-1	16	TRBJ2-3	NA	NA	TGTGCCAGCAGCCACCGGACCTACAAGAAAGCAGGGGAGCGGTACTTC	CASSHRTYKKAGERYF
TRBV28	15	TRBJ2-7	NA	TRBD1	TGTGCCAGCAGCCGCGCTGGACAGGGATCCTACGAGCAGTACTTC	CASSRAGQGSYEQYF
TRBV15	18	TRBJ1-1	few	TRBD1	TGTGCCACCAGCACAATAGGCGGACAGGGGAAAAGGAACACTGAAGCTTTCTTT	CATSTIGGQGKRNTEAFF
TRBV4-3	13	TRBJ1-2	many	NA	TGCGCCAGCAGCCAAGTAGGGAACGGTGGCTACACCTTC	CASSQVGNGGYTF
TRBV14	17	TRBJ1-1	NA	NA	TGTGCCAGCAGCCAAGTGGGGTTACGGACAGCGAACACTGAAGCTTTCTTT	CASSQVGLRTANTEAFF
TRBV6-5	15	TRBJ2-5	NA	TRBD2	TGTGCCAGCAGTTACGAGGGCGGGAGATCAGAGACCCAGTACTTC	CASSYEGGRSETQYF
TRBV20-1	17	TRBJ2-1	few	TRBD2	TGCAGTGCCAGTCGTAGGGGCGGGGGGCACTCCTACAATGAGCAGTTCTTC	CSASRRGGGHSYNEQFF
TRBV5-1	15	TRBJ2-2	NA	TRBD1	TGCGCCAGCAGCATGAGGGGGCGGAACACCGGGGAGCTGTTTTTT	CASSMRGRNTGELFF
TRBV12-3/TRBV12-4	16	TRBJ1-2	many	NA	TGTGCCAGCAGTTTATCGGGGCGCATGGCTATCTATGGCTACACCTTC	CASSLSGRMAIYGYTF
TRBV12-3/TRBV12-4	15	TRBJ1-2	many	NA	TGTGCCAGCAGTTTCTCAATCGACAGTAACTATGGCTACACCTTC	CASSFSIDSNYGYTF
TRBV6-2/TRBV6-3	15	TRBJ1-4	many	TRBD1	TGTGCCAGCAGTTACCTCCCGACAGGGTATGAAAAACTGTTTTTT	CASSYLPTGYEKLFF
TRBV3-1	17	TRBJ1-1	NA	TRBD1	TGTGCCAGCAGGGACCAGGGGGCTGGTGCGTGGGACACTGAAGCTTTCTTT	CASRDQGAGAWDTEAFF
TRBV19	14	TRBJ2-1	NA	TRBD1	TGTGCCAGTAGTTTCGGACAGGCCTACGATGAGCAGTTCTTC	CASSFGQAYDEQFF
TRBV10-1	13	TRBJ2-5	many	TRBD2	TGCGCCAGCAGTGAGAGACTAGCGGCGACCCAGTACTTC	CASSERLAATQYF
TRBV6-2/TRBV6-3	15	TRBJ2-3	NA	NA	TGTGCCAGCAGAGAGGCTAGCGTCCGCACAGATACGCAGTATTTT	CASREASVRTDTQYF
TRBV7-9	18	TRBJ1-6	many	NA	TGTGCCAGCAGCTCCTCGGTATTAAAGACAGGCTATAATTCGCCCCTCCACTTT	CASSSSVLKTGYNSPLHF
TRBV12-5	15	TRBJ2-3	many	NA	TGTGCTAGTGGTTTCAGGGCATGGGGTAGAGATACGCAGTATTTT	CASGFRAWGRDTQYF
TRBV7-2	16	TRBJ2-7	NA	TRBD1	TGTGCCAGCAGCTTGGCCGGGACAGAGGAATCCTACGAGCAGTACTTC	CASSLAGTEESYEQYF
TRBV12-3/TRBV12-4	14	TRBJ1-2	NA	TRBD1	TGTGCCAGCAGTATGACAGGGGTAGTTGATGGCTACACCTTC	CASSMTGVVDGYTF
TRBV13	17	TRBJ2-2	NA	TRBD2	TGTGCCAGCAGCTTTGCCCAGCGGGAGGAAGGCACCGGGGAGCTGTTTTTT	CASSFAQREEGTGELFF
TRBV7-3	12	TRBJ2-2	many	NA	TGTGCCAGCAGCTCCGGGGGCGGGGAGCTGTTTTTT	CASSSGGGELFF
TRBV7-8	15	TRBJ2-7	many	TRBD1	TGTGCCAGCATGGAAGGACAGGTACGGGCCTACGAGCAGTACTTC	CASMEGQVRAYEQYF
TRBV29-1	11	TRBJ1-2	many	NA	TGCAGCGTTGTGTATGGAGATGGCTACACCTTC	CSVVYGDGYTF
TRBV6-4	15	TRBJ2-2	few	TRBD1	TGTGCCAGCAGTGTAGACAGGGACGACACCGGGGAGCTGTTTTTT	CASSVDRDDTGELFF
TRBV7-2	15	TRBJ2-3	few	TRBD2	TGTGCCAGCAGCTTGTCGGGAGCGGGAGCAGATACGCAGTATTTT	CASSLSGAGADTQYF
TRBV6-1	13	TRBJ2-5	many	NA	TGTGCCAGCAGTGAAGGACAGCAAGAGACCCAGTACTTC	CASSEGQQETQYF
TRBV12-3/TRBV12-4	13	TRBJ2-5	NA	NA	TGTGCCAGCAGTTTTAAGGGGGTGGAGACCCAGTACTTC	CASSFKGVETQYF
TRBV7-9	19	TRBJ2-2	NA	TRBD2	TGTGCCAGCAGCTCCCCACCGTTAGCGGGAGGGCGTCCCACCGGGGAGCTGTTTTTT	CASSSPPLAGGRPTGELFF
TRBV7-2	13	TRBJ2-5	NA	TRBD2	TGTGCCAGCAGCCCAGGACTAGGCGGGACCCAGTACTTC	CASSPGLGGTQYF
TRBV5-1	15	TRBJ1-1	many	NA	TGCGCCAGCAGCTTGGGACGGGAGAACCTATTTGAAGCTTTCTTT	CASSLGRENLFEAFF
TRBV29-1	13	TRBJ2-5	NA	NA	TGCAGCGTGGGACTCCGACAGTTTGAGACCCAGTACTTC	CSVGLRQFETQYF
TRBV6-1	17	TRBJ1-5	NA	NA	TGTGCCAGCACCGCAACGGGGGGGCCGGGGAGCAATCAGCCCCAGCATTTT	CASTATGGPGSNQPQHF
TRBV27	21	TRBJ1-2	many	TRBD1	TGTGCCAGCAGTTTCATGGCCGTCCTGGGAGATGGGGCAGGGGGCGTTTATGGCTACACCTTC	CASSFMAVLGDGAGGVYGYTF
TRBV4-1	15	TRBJ2-7	many	NA	TGCGCCAGCAGCCAAGTTCCAGGCGTCTCCTACGAGCAGTACTTC	CASSQVPGVSYEQYF
TRBV10-3	14	TRBJ1-1	many	NA	TGTGCCATCAGTGTAGGGCAGCCGAACACTGAAGCTTTCTTT	CAISVGQPNTEAFF
TRBV28	15	TRBJ1-1	many	NA	TGTGCCAGCATCCTCCACAACGACTTGAACACTGAAGCTTTCTTT	CASILHNDLNTEAFF
TRBV5-4	15	TRBJ2-7	few	TRBD2	TGTGCCAGCAGCCTAGTAGCGGGAGCAGGCCACGAGCAGTACTTC	CASSLVAGAGHEQYF
TRBV6-5	14	TRBJ2-5	many	NA	TGTGCCAGCAGTTACTCCGTCCGCGGCGAGACCCAGTACTTC	CASSYSVRGETQYF
TRBV27	16	TRBJ1-1	many	NA	TGTGCCAGCAGTTTATTGGGGGCGGAGGGGTTCACTGAAGCTTTCTTT	CASSLLGAEGFTEAFF
TRBV7-9	14	TRBJ2-2	NA	TRBD2	TGTGCCAGCAGTCCTAGCGGGGGGACCGGGGAGCTGTTTTTT	CASSPSGGTGELFF
TRBV11-2	15	TRBJ2-3	many	NA	TGTGCCAGCAGCGTCATGCACACGGACACAGATACGCAGTATTTT	CASSVMHTDTDTQYF
TRBV7-9	16	TRBJ1-5	many	TRBD1	TGTGCCAGCAGCTCAACAACCGGGACAGGTAATCAGCCCCAGCATTTT	CASSSTTGTGNQPQHF
TRBV20-1	13	TRBJ1-2	NA	NA	TGCAGTGCTAGAGATCCCCCAGCGTATGGCTACACCTTC	CSARDPPAYGYTF
TRBV7-9	17	TRBJ2-1	NA	TRBD2	TGTGCCAGCAGCTTAACTAGGAGGACTAGCGAAAACAATGAGCAGTTCTTC	CASSLTRRTSENNEQFF
TRBV2	14	TRBJ2-4	NA	TRBD1	TGTGCCAGCAGAGAAACAGGGGCGAAAAACATTCAGTACTTC	CASRETGAKNIQYF
TRBV6-2/TRBV6-3	15	TRBJ1-4	NA	NA	TGTGCCAGCAGTTACGAACTGGGGGTGGTCGAAAAACTGTTTTTT	CASSYELGVVEKLFF
TRBV5-5	14	TRBJ2-7	many	NA	TGTGCCAGCAGCTTTCAGGACTCCCCATACGAGCAGTACTTC	CASSFQDSPYEQYF
TRBV11-2	16	TRBJ1-1	NA	NA	TGTGCCAGCAGCTTAGAGAGGGCGGCACTAAACACTGAAGCTTTCTTT	CASSLERAALNTEAFF